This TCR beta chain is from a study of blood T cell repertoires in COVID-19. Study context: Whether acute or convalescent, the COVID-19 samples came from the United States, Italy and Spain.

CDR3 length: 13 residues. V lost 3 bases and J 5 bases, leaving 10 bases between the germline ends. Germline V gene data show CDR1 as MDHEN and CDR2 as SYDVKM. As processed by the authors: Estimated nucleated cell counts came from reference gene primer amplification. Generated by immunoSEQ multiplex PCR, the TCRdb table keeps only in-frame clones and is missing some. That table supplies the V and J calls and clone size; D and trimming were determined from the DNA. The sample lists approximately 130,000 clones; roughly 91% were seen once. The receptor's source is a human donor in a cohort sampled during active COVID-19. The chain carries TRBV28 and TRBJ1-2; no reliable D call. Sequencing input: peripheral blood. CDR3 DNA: TGTGCCAGCAGTTTTTCGAGGACTTATGGCTACACCTTC. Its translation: CASSFSRTYGYTF.